The subject of this entry is one T cell receptor (beta chain). Its antigen remains unidentified. No base quality information exists; no much larger clone differs at one position. As encoded in the germline V gene, CDR1 is SGHVS while CDR2 is FQNEAQ. After removal of 2 bases from V and 5 bases from J, the junction retains 9 bases not matched to a gene. Including the terminal cysteine and phenylalanine, the CDR3 comprises 16 residues. The CDR3 DNA has 48 bases and is translated from base 1. For the CD8 naive samples, CD45RO-negative cells were positively selected for CCR7, yielding a CD45RA+CCR7+ population from which TemRA cells were excluded. Donors were healthy HIV-negative adults with no recently reported acute infections or vaccinations. All donors were Caucasian adults living in Nashville, Tennessee, USA. Blood was obtained by leukapheresis, after which PBMCs were separated by Ficoll-Histopaque density gradient centrifugation and cryopreserved in liquid nitrogen vapor phase. Analytical flow cytometry was used to check the purity and quantity of each magnetically sorted T cell population. From each sorted fraction, genomic DNA was isolated and quantified by UV absorbance on a Nanodrop 2000c.

TCR CDR3 regions were amplified from genomic DNA by multiplex PCR using the deep immunoSEQ assay. Extracted genomic DNA from each cell subset was spread evenly across all wells of several immunoSEQ 96-well plates, with each plate serving as a replicate. Each replicate PCR for sorted subsets received roughly 200 ng genomic DNA, equal to about 30,000 T cell genomes. Purified libraries were quantified with a Qubit 3.0 fluorometer, sized on a Bioanalyzer 2100, and re-quantified with the KAPA Library Quantification kit. Every immunoSEQ 96-well plate was sequenced on a separate single-read 150-cycle Illumina NextSeq 550 flow cell. For the original study's pipeline: Because the immunoSEQ output held only junctional sequences and lacked quality scores, the filtering could not match the filtering applied to full-length reads. Sequences were annotated with PyIR, a Python wrapper for IgBLAST v1.9, using IMGT germline references to assign V/J genes and CDR3. Any read was removed if the V/J assignment was weak (E-value above 1e-6), the CDR3 was missing, or the read contained stop codons, out-of-frame junctions, or ambiguous translated residues. V3J clonotypes were defined as sequences sharing the same inferred V gene, J gene, and CDR3 amino acid sequence. To compute the percentage overlap between repertoires, the number of shared unique clonotypes was divided by the size of the smaller repertoire. RTK rarefaction, the Chao1 estimator, and Recon v2.1 estimates of unobserved clonotypes were used to assess repertoire richness. For all TCRbeta clonotypes obtained by the gDNA method from a few donors, generation probabilities were computed with OLGA. TCRdb provides this immuneACCESS table in a form limited to in-frame rearrangements. Some clones are lacking; in checked studies, under half of them reflect an unresolved V gene, and why the rest are absent is not known. V and J calls and clone size are copied from that table; D and trimming were computed from the DNA. For this sample the table gives 2 million to 2.5 million clones, of which approximately 95% were detected only once. The ten largest clones add up to about 1.1% of the sample.

The entry originates in a study of shared clonotypes between healthy human individuals (dated by TCRdb to the early 2020s). Study-level background: A few men and a couple of women, aged 18 to 49 years, made up the cohort. Per donor, three plates each were used for CD4 naive and CD4 memory, two for CD8 naive, and one for CD8 memory. To estimate repertoire size and how much clonotype sharing occurs between individuals, the study deeply sequenced the blood TCR repertoires of five healthy adults. Different laboratories and diverse techniques were used to prepare libraries and sequence TCR repertoires, to increase sequencing depth and limit assay-specific biases. Between about 0.8 and 9.5 billion PBMCs per donor were obtained by leukapheresis.

The paper as a whole reports these results and caveats: Rarefaction of sorted-subset datasets indicated incomplete sequencing despite the large sequencing depth. Larger estimated clonotype richness was generally found for naive subsets than for memory subsets. Because the study included only a small number of donors, the genetic and exposure-history diversity represented was limited. Across a handful of donors, around 5.4% of naive CD4, roughly 3.5% of naive CD8, 2.3% of memory CD4, and under 0.45% of memory CD8 clonotypes were shared. Sampling was limited to blood, and TCR repertoires in tissue likely differ from TCR repertoires in blood. Based on pairwise subsampling, the degree of clonotype sharing among donors was expected to be affected by sequencing depth. Higher generation probabilities were observed for clonotypes shared by all four sorted-subset donors than for non-shared clonotypes.

The specimen was naive CD8+ T cells sorted from blood. Reading the label with the study, this specimen's cell subset or site is: CD45RA+CCR7+. Here the chain combines TRBV7-8 and TRBJ2-7; 10 bases in the junction line up with TRBD2. The clonotype comes from a man aged 18 to 30 in good health. The nucleotide sequence reads as follows: TGTGCCAGCAGCTTATCCCCTAGCGGGAGAAAGCACGAGCAGTACTTC. This is translated as CASSLSPSGRKHEQYF.